This TCR beta chain is from a study of T cells after yellow fever vaccination (dated by TCRdb to the late 2010s). Some background on the complete study: Libraries from fractions with low cell numbers were prepared with the SMART-Seq v4 Ultra Low Input RNA kit. To track T-cell clones before and after primary and booster YFV17D yellow fever vaccination, bulk TCR alpha and beta repertoires were sequenced longitudinally. The cohort comprised two healthy male donors, one aged 18 to 30 and one aged 30 to 40 years. Blood was collected at multiple timepoints before and after primary and secondary immunization, and bulk PBMC replicates and cell subsets were isolated.

TCRdb records Illumina NovaSeq 6000 as the sequencer. TCR cDNA was synthesized by 5'RACE template switching, which introduced a universal primer site and unique molecular identifiers. cDNA synthesis was primed from both the TCR alpha and TCR beta constant segments. Libraries were amplified in two PCR steps, with sample barcodes and sequencing adapters added in the second step. Libraries were sequenced on Illumina HiSeq 2500 (2x100 bp) or NovaSeq (2x150 bp). From the authors' description of their analysis: Demultiplexing of reads and collapsing into UMI consensus sequences were performed with MIGEC, and V(D)J alignment was carried out with MiXCR. Vaccine-responding clonotypes were defined with edgeR using replicate PBMC samples, requiring FDR below 0.01 and a log2 fold change above 5 up to day 15. Each bulk clonotype received a CD4 or CD8 identity based on whether the sequenced CD4 or CD8 repertoire contained that clonotype at higher abundance. TCRdb passed the public sequencing reads through fastp at Q25 and MiXCR, retaining productive beta sequences. Merged by CDR3 protein, the rows form single entries marked with the most common genes and DNA. The V and J calls were determined by TCRdb, not by the authors. Across this sample there are some 260,000 distinct CDR3 sequences, with around 4.9% seen only once. Clones ranked in the top ten supply less than 3.5% of the sample.

There are a few counts of this clonotype. Its antigen is unknown. No clone much larger than this one lies a single base away; base qualities are absent. From the germline V gene, CDR1 is SNHLY and CDR2 is FYNNEI. At the junction V is shortened by 11 bases and J by 0 bases; bases outside the gene matches: 7. The CDR3 runs 14 amino acids, cysteine and phenylalanine included. Only the CDR3 DNA stays, 42 bases, in frame from base 1. Study-wide findings and limitations: The secondary T-cell response was weaker than the primary response but faster, peaking on day 5 instead of day 15. A small fraction of clonotypes appeared in both the CD4 and CD8 compartments, likely as a result of convergent recombination. Only two donors were included in the study, so the extent to which the findings can be generalized is limited. Because abundant contaminating clonotypes from the bulk population could be contained in FACS-sorted repertoires, computational filtering was required. After the booster, most of the clones that had expanded following primary vaccination were detected again (just under 97% of CD4 and 80% to 90% of CD8), which suggests that memory was broadly maintained.

What the treatment or condition label conveys for this sample: live attenuated yellow fever vaccine strain. PBMCs were isolated from peripheral blood using a standard Ficoll-Paque protocol. CD4 and CD8 T-cell fractions were isolated with Dynabeads CD4 and CD8 positive selection kits. TriZol was used to extract RNA from bulk PBMCs, from CD4 and CD8 fractions, and from dextramer-positive and dextramer-negative fractions. This TCR was recovered from a young man who received the YFV17D yellow fever vaccine. The specimen was CD4+ T cells sorted from PBMCs, collected on the day of the yellow fever booster vaccination. In this chain, TRBV2 is recombined with TRBJ1-5, with TRBD1 identical over 7 junction bases. The nucleotides are TGTGCCTCAGGGGGATTAACTAGCAATCAGCCCCAGCATTTT. Translated, it reads CASGGLTSNQPQHF. The entire variable domain, with the stretches around the CDR3 drawn from the reference TRBV2 and TRBJ1-5 proteins, is EPEVTQTPSHQVTQMGQEVILRCVPISNHLYFYWYRQILGQKVEFLVSFYNNEISEKSEIFDDQFSVERPDGSNFTLKIRSTKLEDSAMYFCASGGLTSNQPQHFGDGTRLSIL.